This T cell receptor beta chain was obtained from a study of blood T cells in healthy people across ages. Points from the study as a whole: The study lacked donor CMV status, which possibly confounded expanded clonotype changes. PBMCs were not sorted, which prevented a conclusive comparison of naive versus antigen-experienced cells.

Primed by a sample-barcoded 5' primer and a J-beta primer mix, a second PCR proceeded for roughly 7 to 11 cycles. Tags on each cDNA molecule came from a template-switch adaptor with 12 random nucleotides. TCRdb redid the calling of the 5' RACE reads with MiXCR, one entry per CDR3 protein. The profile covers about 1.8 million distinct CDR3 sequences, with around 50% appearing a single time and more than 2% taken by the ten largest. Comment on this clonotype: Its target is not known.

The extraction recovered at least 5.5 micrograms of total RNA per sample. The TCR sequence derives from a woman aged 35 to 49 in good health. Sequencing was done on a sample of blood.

The CDR3 region is CATPYGRVKNIQYF. The DNA for the CDR3 is TGTGCCACCCCCTATGGGAGGGTAAAAAACATTCAGTACTTC. J is TRBJ2-7 and V is TRBV21-1; TRBD2, the D gene given by the table, was not confirmed from the DNA. The J call is in doubt because the DNA end fits TRBJ2-4 better. TRBV21-1 has pseudogene status. The CDR3 loop spans 14 amino acids.